The rows below give T cell receptor beta chains drawn from one sample of a study of cytomegalovirus exposure and HLA in healthy donors. Generated by immunoSEQ multiplex PCR, the TCRdb table keeps only in-frame clones and is missing some. The table records around 140,000 clones, about 75% of them present only once. Sequencing was carried out using PBMCs. Receptors originate from a woman in her thirties or forties in good health and CMV-seronegative. The CDR3 runs from the conserved cysteine through the conserved F or W. Each record gives: V gene, clone size, D gene, J gene, CDR3 protein, CDR3 DNA. A D gene is named only where the DNA matches it firmly. Where a row states a size, it is once, few, many or the class of an expanded clone; other rows omit it.

v_call: TRBV5-6; clone_size: -; d_call: TRBD1; j_call: TRBJ2-7; cdr3_aa: CASNPTGISPGVGEQYF; cdr3_nt: TGTGCCAGCAACCCGACAGGGATATCGCCCGGGGTTGGCGAGCAGTACTTC
v_call: TRBV7-3; clone_size: -; d_call: TRBD1; j_call: TRBJ1-2; cdr3_aa: CASSLSGRGLDGYTF; cdr3_nt: TGTGCCAGCAGCTTGTCTGGCAGGGGGCTTGATGGCTACACCTTC
v_call: TRBV27; clone_size: few; d_call: -; j_call: TRBJ2-5; cdr3_aa: CASSLNWGPAQLQTQYF; cdr3_nt: TGTGCCAGCAGTTTAAACTGGGGGCCAGCTCAGCTGCAGACCCAGTACTTC
v_call: TRBV19; clone_size: -; d_call: -; j_call: TRBJ1-2; cdr3_aa: CASRFESSYGYTF; cdr3_nt: TGTGCCAGTAGATTTGAGTCAAGCTATGGCTACACCTTC
v_call: TRBV9; clone_size: few; d_call: -; j_call: TRBJ1-2; cdr3_aa: CASSVEQNYGYTF; cdr3_nt: TGTGCCAGCAGCGTTGAACAGAACTATGGCTACACCTTC
v_call: TRBV2; clone_size: -; d_call: -; j_call: TRBJ1-3; cdr3_aa: CASSRSEEYTIYF; cdr3_nt: TGTGCCAGCAGTCGCTCGGAGGAGTACACCATATATTTT
v_call: TRBV28; clone_size: -; d_call: -; j_call: TRBJ2-7; cdr3_aa: CASSSGQSEQYF; cdr3_nt: TGTGCCAGCAGTTCTGGACAGAGCGAGCAGTACTTC
v_call: TRBV28; clone_size: -; d_call: TRBD1; j_call: TRBJ2-7; cdr3_aa: CASTRDSPYEQYF; cdr3_nt: TGTGCCAGCACCCGGGACAGTCCCTACGAGCAGTACTTC
v_call: TRBV4-1; clone_size: -; d_call: -; j_call: TRBJ2-6; cdr3_aa: CASSQEVGEAGANVLTF; cdr3_nt: TGCGCCAGCAGCCAAGAGGTCGGGGAAGCTGGGGCCAACGTCCTGACTTTC
v_call: TRBV5-8; clone_size: -; d_call: TRBD1; j_call: TRBJ1-2; cdr3_aa: CASSVPGQKTSGYTF; cdr3_nt: TGTGCCAGCAGCGTCCCGGGACAGAAGACGAGCGGCTACACCTTC
v_call: TRBV6-5; clone_size: -; d_call: -; j_call: TRBJ1-1; cdr3_aa: CASSYMEWTGGAEAFF; cdr3_nt: TGTGCCAGCAGTTACATGGAGTGGACGGGAGGGGCTGAAGCTTTCTTT
v_call: TRBV7-9; clone_size: once; d_call: TRBD1; j_call: TRBJ2-1; cdr3_aa: CASSPRPTGPSYNEQFF; cdr3_nt: TGTGCCAGCAGCCCTAGGCCGACAGGGCCCTCCTACAATGAGCAGTTCTTC
v_call: TRBV5-1; clone_size: few; d_call: -; j_call: TRBJ1-4; cdr3_aa: CASSLTLRGTDYDEKLFF; cdr3_nt: TGCGCCAGCAGCTTGACCCTTCGGGGGACGGACTACGATGAAAAACTGTTTTTT
v_call: TRBV6-5; clone_size: -; d_call: TRBD1; j_call: TRBJ2-7; cdr3_aa: CASSRTGDSYEQYF; cdr3_nt: TGTGCCAGCAGTCGGACAGGGGACTCCTACGAGCAGTACTTC
v_call: TRBV5-1; clone_size: -; d_call: TRBD2; j_call: TRBJ2-5; cdr3_aa: CASSSGGALETQYF; cdr3_nt: TGCGCCAGCAGTAGCGGGGGGGCTCTGGAGACCCAGTACTTC
v_call: TRBV14; clone_size: -; d_call: -; j_call: TRBJ2-7; cdr3_aa: CASSARQAWGEQYF; cdr3_nt: TGTGCCAGCAGCGCCAGACAGGCCTGGGGGGAGCAGTACTTC
v_call: TRBV9; clone_size: -; d_call: TRBD2; j_call: TRBJ2-7; cdr3_aa: CASSVVGGVQYF; cdr3_nt: TGTGCCAGCAGCGTAGTGGGAGGGGTTCAGTACTTC
v_call: TRBV19; clone_size: -; d_call: TRBD2; j_call: TRBJ2-7; cdr3_aa: CASSIVPSGASYEQYF; cdr3_nt: TGTGCCAGTAGTATAGTGCCTAGCGGGGCCTCCTACGAGCAGTACTTC
v_call: TRBV28; clone_size: -; d_call: -; j_call: TRBJ1-3; cdr3_aa: CASTGRGKPSSGNTIYF; cdr3_nt: TGTGCCAGCACAGGCAGGGGAAAGCCGAGCTCTGGAAACACCATATATTTT
v_call: TRBV29-1; clone_size: -; d_call: -; j_call: TRBJ2-2; cdr3_aa: CSVEVAETNTGELFF; cdr3_nt: TGCAGCGTTGAAGTTGCTGAGACAAACACCGGGGAGCTGTTTTTT
v_call: TRBV5-6; clone_size: -; d_call: -; j_call: TRBJ1-6; cdr3_aa: CASNVGAYNSPLHF; cdr3_nt: TGTGCCAGCAACGTGGGGGCGTATAATTCACCCCTCCACTTT
v_call: TRBV28; clone_size: -; d_call: -; j_call: TRBJ1-5; cdr3_aa: CASSLSSGLQPQHF; cdr3_nt: TGTGCCAGCAGTTTATCTTCAGGGCTTCAGCCCCAGCATTTT
v_call: TRBV9; clone_size: -; d_call: -; j_call: TRBJ2-2; cdr3_aa: CASSAGSPPGELFF; cdr3_nt: TGTGCCAGCAGCGCCGGGTCCCCTCCGGGGGAGCTGTTTTTT
v_call: TRBV6-6; clone_size: -; d_call: TRBD1; j_call: TRBJ2-5; cdr3_aa: CASSPKGARETQYF; cdr3_nt: TGTGCCAGCAGCCCGAAGGGGGCCAGAGAGACCCAGTACTTC
v_call: TRBV19; clone_size: -; d_call: -; j_call: TRBJ1-2; cdr3_aa: CASTPRGSPHGYTF; cdr3_nt: TGTGCCAGTACCCCGAGAGGGAGTCCTCATGGCTACACCTTC
v_call: TRBV6-5; clone_size: -; d_call: -; j_call: TRBJ1-3; cdr3_aa: CASSYLGEAGNTIYF; cdr3_nt: TGTGCCAGCAGTTATCTAGGGGAGGCCGGAAACACCATATATTTT
v_call: TRBV4-3; clone_size: few; d_call: -; j_call: TRBJ1-3; cdr3_aa: CASSQGNRVLGNTIYF; cdr3_nt: TGCGCCAGCAGCCAAGGTAACAGGGTCCTTGGAAACACCATATATTTT
v_call: TRBV15; clone_size: -; d_call: -; j_call: TRBJ2-7; cdr3_aa: CATSRDPGSYEQYF; cdr3_nt: TGTGCCACCAGCAGAGATCCAGGGTCCTACGAGCAGTACTTC
v_call: TRBV28; clone_size: -; d_call: -; j_call: TRBJ2-7; cdr3_aa: CASTSWGSSYEQYF; cdr3_nt: TGTGCCAGCACAAGCTGGGGCAGCTCCTACGAGCAGTACTTC
v_call: TRBV6-4; clone_size: -; d_call: TRBD1; j_call: TRBJ1-2; cdr3_aa: CASSGTGQGYGYTF; cdr3_nt: TGTGCCAGCAGTGGAACCGGACAGGGTTATGGCTACACCTTC
v_call: TRBV6-1; clone_size: -; d_call: -; j_call: TRBJ1-2; cdr3_aa: CASLRTGNSGYTF; cdr3_nt: TGTGCCAGTCTCCGAACAGGGAATTCGGGCTACACCTTC
v_call: TRBV5-1; clone_size: -; d_call: TRBD1; j_call: TRBJ2-5; cdr3_aa: CASSVTGQETQYF; cdr3_nt: TGCGCCAGCAGCGTGACAGGGCAGGAGACCCAGTACTTC
v_call: TRBV27; clone_size: -; d_call: TRBD1; j_call: TRBJ1-3; cdr3_aa: CASSLQGGDTIYF; cdr3_nt: TGTGCCAGCAGCCTACAGGGGGGTGACACCATATATTTT
v_call: TRBV5-6; clone_size: -; d_call: -; j_call: TRBJ2-7; cdr3_aa: CASSGRLRLSYEQYF; cdr3_nt: TGTGCCAGCAGCGGCCGGCTCCGACTATCCTACGAGCAGTACTTC
v_call: TRBV9; clone_size: -; d_call: TRBD1; j_call: TRBJ1-2; cdr3_aa: CASSVGQGYFYGYTF; cdr3_nt: TGTGCCAGCAGCGTGGGACAGGGCTACTTCTATGGCTACACCTTC
v_call: TRBV25-1; clone_size: few; d_call: -; j_call: TRBJ1-1; cdr3_aa: CASTWTAEAFF; cdr3_nt: TGTGCCAGCACCTGGACAGCTGAAGCTTTCTTT
v_call: TRBV29-1; clone_size: few; d_call: TRBD1; j_call: TRBJ1-4; cdr3_aa: CSVGPDRGSEKLFF; cdr3_nt: TGCAGCGTGGGACCCGACAGGGGAAGCGAAAAACTGTTTTTT
v_call: TRBV6-5; clone_size: few; d_call: -; j_call: TRBJ2-5; cdr3_aa: CASSSSGLNRETQYF; cdr3_nt: TGTGCCAGCAGTTCCTCGGGACTTAATCGAGAGACCCAGTACTTC
v_call: TRBV2; clone_size: -; d_call: TRBD1; j_call: TRBJ1-2; cdr3_aa: CASSGTGGGYGYTF; cdr3_nt: TGTGCCAGCAGTGGGACAGGGGGCGGCTATGGCTACACCTTC
v_call: TRBV29-1; clone_size: -; d_call: -; j_call: TRBJ1-1; cdr3_aa: CSVRQGSRNTEAFF; cdr3_nt: TGCAGCGTAAGGCAGGGGAGCAGGAACACTGAAGCTTTCTTT
v_call: TRBV6-5; clone_size: -; d_call: TRBD1; j_call: TRBJ1-2; cdr3_aa: CASSSGGQGAGGYTF; cdr3_nt: TGTGCCAGCAGTTCAGGGGGACAGGGGGCTGGTGGCTACACCTTC
v_call: TRBV19; clone_size: -; d_call: TRBD1; j_call: TRBJ1-1; cdr3_aa: CASSTGGVWTEAFF; cdr3_nt: TGTGCCAGTAGTACAGGGGGCGTGTGGACTGAAGCTTTCTTT
v_call: TRBV2; clone_size: once; d_call: TRBD1; j_call: TRBJ1-2; cdr3_aa: CAISGTDYGYTF; cdr3_nt: TGTGCCATATCCGGGACAGACTATGGCTACACCTTC
v_call: TRBV6-6; clone_size: -; d_call: TRBD1; j_call: TRBJ2-7; cdr3_aa: CASSYGSRGSYEQYF; cdr3_nt: TGTGCCAGCAGTTACGGTTCCAGGGGGTCCTACGAGCAGTACTTC
v_call: TRBV5-1; clone_size: -; d_call: TRBD1; j_call: TRBJ2-7; cdr3_aa: CASSLAGTGGSEQYF; cdr3_nt: TGCGCCAGCAGCTTGGCAGGGACAGGGGGGTCCGAGCAGTACTTC